Sample share makes the clone carrying this T cell receptor beta chain medium-sized. Its antigen remains unidentified. The sample originates from a study of T and B cells in COVID-19 patients. The CDR3 has 17 residues. The junction had 10 bases not matched to a gene; V was cut back by 1 base and J by 4 bases. Germline CDR1 reads SGHAT; CDR2 reads FQDESV (reference sequence). Findings of the study overall: At recovery TRB diversity and richness exceeded healthy donors, after highly clonal active COVID-19 repertoires. Patients with COVID-19 reportedly showed strongly skewed T cell receptor beta variable and joining gene usage.

From blood, roughly 250-500 ng of genomic DNA served as TRB template. Multiplex PCR with BIOMED2 TRB-A/B primer pools amplified TRB rearrangements. Via MiXCR, TCRdb re-called the multiplex PCR reads, giving one row per CDR3 protein. Here the sample spans around 6,500 distinct CDR3 sequences, under 30% being singletons. The source of this sequence is a human donor with active COVID-19. The genes are TRBV11-1 and TRBJ2-3, with 8 positions matching TRBD1. Sample: blood. The CDR3 sequence: CASSLERSRGLADTQYF. CDR3 nucleotide sequence: TGTGCCAGCAGCTTAGAAAGGTCCAGGGGGCTGGCAGATACGCAGTATTTT.